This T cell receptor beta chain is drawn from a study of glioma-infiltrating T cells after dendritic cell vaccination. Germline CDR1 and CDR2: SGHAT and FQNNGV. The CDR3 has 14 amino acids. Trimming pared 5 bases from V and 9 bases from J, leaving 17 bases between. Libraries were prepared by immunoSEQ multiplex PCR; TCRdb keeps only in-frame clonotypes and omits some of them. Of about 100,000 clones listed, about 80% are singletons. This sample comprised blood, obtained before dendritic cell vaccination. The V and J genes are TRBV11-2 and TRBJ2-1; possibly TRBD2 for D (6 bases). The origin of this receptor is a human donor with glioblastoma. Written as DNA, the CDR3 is TGTGCCAGCAGCCGAACTAGCCCGGTAGCTGAGCAGTTCTTC. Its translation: CASSRTSPVAEQFF.